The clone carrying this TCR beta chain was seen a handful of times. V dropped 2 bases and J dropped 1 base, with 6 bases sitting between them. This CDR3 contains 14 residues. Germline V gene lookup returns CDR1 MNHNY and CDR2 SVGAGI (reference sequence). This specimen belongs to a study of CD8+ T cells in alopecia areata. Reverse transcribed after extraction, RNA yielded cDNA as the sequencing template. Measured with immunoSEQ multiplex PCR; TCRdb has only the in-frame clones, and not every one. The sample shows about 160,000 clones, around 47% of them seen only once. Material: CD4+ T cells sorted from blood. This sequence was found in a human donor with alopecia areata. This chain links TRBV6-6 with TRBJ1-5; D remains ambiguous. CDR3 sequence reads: CASSYVDSNQPQHF. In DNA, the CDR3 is TGTGCCAGCAGTTACGTGGACAGCAATCAGCCCCAGCATTTT.